This entry lists 23 T cell receptor beta chains sequenced from one sample in a study of T cells in Graves' hyperthyroidism and ophthalmopathy. Amplification of TCR beta CDR3 regions was performed using RNA transcripts as template. Using the HTBI primer set, a first-round RT-PCR was run on the TCR CDR3. TCRdb re-analysed the multiplex PCR reads in MiXCR, keeping a single row per CDR3 protein. The top ten clones hold roughly 7.7% of a sample with a few hundred thousand distinct CDR3 sequences, roughly 50% of them seen once. Sequencing was carried out using peripheral blood or thyroid tissue (not recorded which). Receptors were obtained from a woman under 30 with Graves' hyperthyroidism.

As concerns this clonotype: This is likely a read error, given that the CDR3 carries no conserved phenylalanine or tryptophan at its end. The limits of the CDR3 on the DNA are not certain, so only TCRdb's listed CDR3 is given. This chain uses TRBV2 with TRBJ1-1; the D segment call TRBD1 is taken from the table without a DNA check. The CDR3 extends over 12 residues, inclusive of both ends. Per germline, CDR1 SNHLY and CDR2 FYNNEI. The CDR3 here is CASSSSGQRANY.

The CDR3: CATRDKGLTF. CDR3 DNA: TGTGCCACCCGGGACAAAGGGTTGACTTTC. The genes are TRBV24-1 and TRBJ2-6; TRBD1 might be the D (6 bases). The germline V and J ends were trimmed by 9 bases and 17 bases, with 13 bases remaining between them. From germline, CDR1 is KGHDR and CDR2 SFDVKD. The CDR3 loop spans 10 amino acids.

This clonotype was found many times. The chain combines TRBV7-9 with TRBJ1-2; the D is unclear. Germline CDR1 and CDR2: SEHNR and FQNEAQ (reference sequence). The V and J ends lost 1 base and 7 bases respectively, with 19 bases between them. CDR3 size: 16 residues. The CDR3 DNA sequence: TGTGCCAGCAGCTTAGAATCGTCAGGCCTTAACCGTGGCTACACCTTC. As protein: CASSLESSGLNRGYTF. Together with reference TRBV7-9 and TRBJ1-2, the CDR3 gives the full variable domain: DTGVSQNPRHKITKRGQNVTFRCDPISEHNRLYWYRQTLGQGPEFLTYFQNEAQLEKSRLLSDRFSAERPKGSFSTLEIQRTEQGDSAMYLCASSLESSGLNRGYTFGSGTRLTVV.

This clonotype was counted many times. The J gene is TRBJ2-6, the V gene TRBV12-3 or TRBV12-4; D unresolved. Trimming removed 6 bases from V and 0 bases from J, with 9 bases in between. The CDR3 is 15 residues long. CDR3: CASSPYYSGANVLTF. As DNA, the CDR3 is TGTGCCAGCAGCCCTTATTACTCTGGGGCCAACGTCCTGACTTTC.

This clonotype was picked up many times. The chain combines TRBV5-8 with TRBJ2-2; TRBD2 matches 7 bases. V dropped 0 bases and J dropped 0; count of bases not matched to a gene: 2. The CDR3 is 16 residues long. CDR1 is SGHTS, CDR2 YDEGEE, per germline. The CDR3 is CASSLGGGTNTGELFF. The CDR3 nucleotides are TGTGCCAGCAGCTTGGGCGGGGGTACGAACACCGGGGAGCTGTTTTTT.

Note on this clonotype: A read error may explain this, as a much larger clone is one base away. This chain connects TRBV7-2 to TRBJ1-5, with D maybe TRBD1 (6 bases). The CDR3 length is 15 residues. CDR1 is SGHTA and CDR2 is FQGNSA in the germline V gene. V lost 5 bases and J 3 bases, leaving 14 bases between the germline ends. CDR3 sequence (DNA): TGTGCCAGCAGCCTCCAGGGGCGCACCAATCAGCCCCAGCATTTT. Translated: CASSLQGRTNQPQHF. Full variable domain (remainder filled in from reference TRBV7-2 and TRBJ1-5): GAGVSQSPSNKVTEKGKDVELRCDPISGHTALYWYRQSLGQGLEFLIYFQGNSAPDKSGLPSDRFSAERTGGSVSTLTIQRTQQEDSAVYLCASSLQGRTNQPQHFGDGTRLSIL.

This chain connects TRBV29-1 to TRBJ2-7; no clear D gene. V lost 5 bases and J 4 bases, leaving 18 bases between the germline ends. Germline V gene data show CDR1 as SQVTM and CDR2 as ANQGSEA. This CDR3 region has 14 residues. The CDR3 here is CSVLGSSPGYEQYF. The CDR3 DNA reads as TGCAGCGTTTTGGGTAGCAGCCCCGGTTACGAGCAGTACTTC.

This chain uses TRBV29-1 with TRBJ2-1; D gene unclear. Germline CDR1 is SQVTM and CDR2 is ANQGSEA. The CDR3 is 15 residues long. Trimming took 3 bases from V and 0 from J, leaving 12 bases between them. The CDR3 spells CSVEGTRSSYNEQFF. CDR3 DNA sequence: TGCAGCGTTGAGGGTACGCGTAGCTCCTACAATGAGCAGTTCTTC.

The V gene is TRBV15, the J gene TRBJ1-3, with 7 bases identical to TRBD1. V shed 0 bases and J 8 bases; nucleotides not matched to a gene: 10. Germline V CDR1 and CDR2: LNHNV, YYDKDF (reference sequence). The CDR3 totals 16 residues. In DNA form, the CDR3 reads TGTGCCACCAGCAGAGAACAGGGGAACTATGGCTACACCATATATTTT. Protein product: CATSREQGNYGYTIYF.

This chain links TRBV7-9 with TRBJ1-5; D is uncertain. Germline V gene data show CDR1 as SEHNR and CDR2 as FQNEAQ (reference sequence). The CDR3 runs 13 residues. Trimming removed 3 bases at V and 6 bases at J, with 9 bases between. DNA of the CDR3: TGTGCCAGCAGCTTGAGGACGGGTCAGCCCCAGCATTTT. Its translation: CASSLRTGQPQHF.

Remarks on this clonotype: This may stem from a read error, because a much larger clone lies one nucleotide away. This sequence joins TRBV7-9 and TRBJ1-5, with 7 bases fitting TRBD1. Germline assignment: CDR1 SEHNR and CDR2 FQNEAQ (reference sequence). This CDR3 has 16 residues. In DNA, the CDR3 is TGTGCCGGCAGCGACAGGGATACAGGGTTCAATCAGCCCCAGCATTTT. Protein sequence: CAGSDRDTGFNQPQHF.

Of note for this clonotype: This may arise from a read error, as a much more abundant clone is one base away. The chain links TRBV7-3 to TRBJ2-7; D is unclear. Germline-derived CDR1 and CDR2 are SGHTA and FQGTGA. V lost 5 bases and J lost 7, with 18 bases in between. The CDR3 sequence is 14 residues long. DNA for the CDR3: TGTGCCAGCAGCCCCCTTGGCGGAAACAATGAGCAGTACTTC. This translates into CASSPLGGNNEQYF.

This chain uses TRBV19 with TRBJ1-1; tentatively, D is TRBD1 (5 bases). Trimming left V 5 bases short and J 0 bases short, with 19 bases between. CDR3 length equals 17 residues. CDR1 LNHDA and CDR2 SQIVND come from the germline V gene (reference sequence). CDR3 residues: CASSLTSGGYVNTEAFF. The DNA for the CDR3 is TGTGCCAGTAGTCTGACTAGCGGGGGATACGTGAACACTGAAGCTTTCTTT.

The chain couples TRBV7-7 to TRBJ2-1; 8 bases fit TRBD2. Germline V gives CDR1 SSHAT, CDR2 FNYEAQ (reference sequence). After removal of 0 bases from V and 6 bases from J, the junction contained 1 base not matched to a gene. The CDR3 spans 14 residues. The CDR3: CASSLAGTSNEQFF. DNA for the CDR3: TGTGCCAGCAGCTTAGCTGGGACTAGCAATGAGCAGTTCTTC.

The genes are TRBV20-1 and TRBJ2-7, with D possibly being TRBD1 (6 bases). CDR1 is DFQATT, CDR2 SNEGSKA, per germline (reference sequence). The CDR3 totals 15 residues. V dropped 4 bases and J dropped 0 bases, with 16 bases sitting between them. The CDR3 reads CSAITPGAYSYEQYF. In DNA, the CDR3 is TGCAGTGCTATAACCCCAGGGGCCTACTCCTACGAGCAGTACTTC.

The chain links TRBV5-1 to TRBJ1-2, with TRBD1 matching 7 bases. CDR1 and CDR2 from the germline V gene are SGHRS and YFSETQ. The CDR3 runs 16 residues. The V and J ends lost 0 bases and 11 bases, in that order; junction bases with no gene match: 16. The CDR3 bases are TGCGCCAGCAGCTTGGAGGGGAGCACAGGGGCCTTCGTGTACACCTTC. This sequence encodes CASSLEGSTGAFVYTF.

This clonotype was counted at least ten times. V and J are TRBV29-1 and TRBJ2-7; D is perhaps TRBD1 (6 bases). V was trimmed by 4 bases and J by 1 base, leaving 11 bases between them. From germline, CDR1 is SQVTM and CDR2 ANQGSEA. The CDR3 runs 13 residues. DNA for the CDR3: TGCAGCGTTGTTCGGGACAATTCCTACGAGCAGTACTTC. This sequence encodes CSVVRDNSYEQYF.

The gene calls are TRBV7-8 and TRBJ2-4; D call uncertain. Germline V gene data show CDR1 as SGHVS and CDR2 as FQNEAQ. The CDR3 totals 17 residues. The ends were cut back, 1 base at V and 0 bases at J, with 13 bases in the middle. This CDR3 is CASSLDLVTLAKNIQYF. The CDR3 nucleotides are TGTGCCAGCAGCTTAGATCTGGTGACCTTAGCCAAAAACATTCAGTACTTC.

The chain employs TRBV15 and TRBJ1-1, with D perhaps matching TRBD1 (5 bases). V was trimmed by 10 bases and J by 5 bases, leaving 14 bases between them. The germline V gene encodes CDR1 LNHNV and CDR2 YYDKDF (reference sequence). There are 12 residues in the CDR3. CDR3 sequence (DNA): TGTGCCATCGTGCGAAAGGGGACTGAAGCTTTCTTT. This translates into CAIVRKGTEAFF.

This clonotype was counted ten times or more. A read error may produce the germline difference seen at one junction end. CDR3 DNA sequence: TGCGCCAGCAGCCCGGACAGGGGAAGCTACGAGCAGTACTTC. It yields the protein CASSPDRGSYEQYF. The J gene is TRBJ2-7, the V gene TRBV7-9; 9 bases agree with TRBD1. Looked up from germline, CDR1 is SEHNR and CDR2 is FQNEAQ (reference sequence). The length of the CDR3 is 14 residues.

This clonotype occurred many times. The V gene is TRBV15, the J gene TRBJ1-4; D is unresolved. Germline lookup yields CDR1 LNHNV and CDR2 YYDKDF (reference sequence). Trimming stripped 8 bases from V and 0 bases from J, with 13 bases between. This CDR3 has 15 amino acids. In nucleotides, the CDR3 is TGTGCCACCGGCGGGCCAAAAGCAACTAATGAAAAACTGTTTTTT. It yields the protein CATGGPKATNEKLFF.

Comments on this clonotype: A much larger clone sits a single nucleotide away, making a read error possible. The rearrangement joins TRBV24-1 to TRBJ1-5; D remains ambiguous. The CDR3 is 14 residues long. Germline V gene sequence: CDR1 KGHDR, CDR2 SFDVKD. The CDR3 reads CSTSDPTSNQPQHF. Written as DNA, the CDR3 is TGTTCCACCAGTGATCCGACTAGCAATCAGCCCCAGCATTTT.

Details on this clonotype: One base away lies a much larger clone, so this may be a sequencing read error. Since the CDR3 does not end with the conserved phenylalanine or tryptophan, this likely comes from a read error. This chain uses TRBV6-2 or TRBV6-3 with TRBJ1-1, with TRBD1 matching over 7 bases. The CDR3 is made up of 13 amino acids. V was pared by 5 bases and J by 7 bases, with 7 bases of the junction left unmatched. From germline, CDR1 is MNHEY and CDR2 SVGEGT. The chain's CDR3 is CASSKDRTFEAFL. The CDR3 region has the DNA TGTGCCAGCAGTAAGGACAGGACTTTTGAAGCTTTCCTT.